Below are 4 T cell receptor beta chains sequenced from a single sample in a study of cytomegalovirus exposure and HLA in healthy donors. PCR involved 60 Vbeta and 13 Jbeta primers. The table came from immunoSEQ multiplex PCR; TCRdb's copy has only in-frame clones and leaves some out. Seen here are roughly 190,000 clones, approximately 80% observed once, and the top ten hold about 3%. The sequenced sample consisted of PBMCs. The receptors derive from a female donor in good health and CMV-seronegative.

This clone was found a few times. V is TRBV19 and J is TRBJ2-1; D is perhaps TRBD1 (6 bases). Germline V gene data show CDR1 as LNHDA and CDR2 as SQIVND (reference sequence). V gave up 10 bases and J gave up 7 bases, with 23 bases separating them. The CDR3 runs to 15 residues. The CDR3 nucleotides read TGTGCCACCTCAGGGGTGCGTATGAATCGGAATGAGCAGTTCTTC. This encodes CATSGVRMNRNEQFF. Supplemented by reference TRBV19 and TRBJ2-1, the full variable domain reads DGGITQSPKYLFRKEGQNVTLSCEQNLNHDAMYWYRQDPGQGLRLIYYSQIVNDFQKGDIAEGYSVSREKKESFPLTVTSAQKNPTAFYLCATSGVRMNRNEQFFGPGTRLTVL.

The V and J genes are TRBV6-5 and TRBJ2-7; D is uncertain. CDR3 length: 12 residues. Trimming removed 5 bases from V and 7 bases from J, with 12 bases in between. Germline values: CDR1 MNHEY, CDR2 SVGAGI. The CDR3 coding sequence is TGTGCCAGCAGTACCCGAAACGGGGAGCAGTACTTC. This sequence encodes CASSTRNGEQYF.

The chain has TRBV28 and TRBJ2-5, with TRBD2 as a possible D gene (6 bases). The V end lost 3 bases, the J end lost 6 bases, and 14 bases lay between the germline ends. The CDR3 loop spans 14 amino acids. Germline values: CDR1 MDHEN, CDR2 SYDVKM. The DNA of the CDR3 is TGTGCCAGCAGTTTTGAACGGGACTTTCAGACCCAGTACTTC. Its translation: CASSFERDFQTQYF. The full variable domain, with the rest looked up from reference TRBV28 and TRBJ2-5, is DVKVTQSSRYLVKRTGEKVFLECVQDMDHENMFWYRQDPGLGLRLIYFSYDVKMKEKGDIPEGYSVSREKKERFSLILESASTNQTSMYLCASSFERDFQTQYFGPGTRLLVL.

The rearrangement uses TRBV5-1 and TRBJ1-1, with D maybe TRBD1 (6 bases). The CDR3 consists of 15 residues. Germline V gives CDR1 SGHRS, CDR2 YFSETQ. The V gene lost 0 bases and the J gene lost 1 base, with 10 bases spanning the gap. The CDR3 DNA follows: TGCGCCAGCAGCTTGGCACAGGGTACGAACACTGAAGCTTTCTTT. It codes for CASSLAQGTNTEAFF.